This T cell receptor beta chain emerged from a study of monozygotic twins with inflammatory bowel disease. Germline V gene lookup returns CDR1 SGHTS and CDR2 YDEGEE. CDR3 length: 16 residues. TCRdb reanalyzed the 5' RACE reads, giving one entry per CDR3 protein sequence and no DNA. The sample table sets out 300,000 to 350,000 distinct CDR3 sequences. The V and J genes are TRBV5-8 and TRBJ2-7; TCRdb calls TRBD1, which cannot be checked without DNA. The TCR originated in a human donor with ulcerative colitis or Crohn's disease, or a healthy co-twin of an affected twin (not recorded which). The sample consisted of blood. The CDR3 loop is CASSLSTPSINYEQYF. Full variable domain (rest looked up from reference TRBV5-8 and TRBJ2-7): EAGVTQSPTHLIKTRGQQATLRCSPISGHTSVYWYQQALGLGLQFLLWYDEGEERNRGNFPPRFSGRQFPNYSSELNVNALELEDSALYLCASSLSTPSINYEQYFGPGTRLTVT.